This TCR beta chain was identified in a study of neurological immune-mediated disorders. This clonotype has only a few counts. Its antigen remains unknown. This CDR3 is 16 amino acids long. Germline V gene lookup returns CDR1 DFQATT and CDR2 SNEGSKA (reference sequence). V gave up 2 bases and J gave up 3 bases, with 16 bases separating them. Study findings and constraints: For the multiple sclerosis repertoire cluster, an association with any clinical or MRI feature was absent. The study phylogenetically grouped the repertoires of 18 of 34 multiple sclerosis patients into one related-CDR3 cluster, a possible signature. CDR3 amino acid sequences of expanded clones were not shared across subjects, a result suggesting private repertoires in all groups.

The cDNA was synthesized by 5'RACE incorporating 10-nucleotide random UMIs. TCRdb recomputed calls from the 5' RACE reads with MiXCR, one row per CDR3 protein. The table shows 81,000 or so distinct CDR3 sequences, with about 5% occurring only once. V gene TRBV20-1 combines with J gene TRBJ1-4; TRBD1 might be the D (6 bases). Sequenced: PBMCs. The sequence derives from a woman aged 30 to 39 with multiple sclerosis. The DNA for the CDR3 is TGCAGTGCTAGACAGGGGTTGGCTCGCTCTAATGAAAAACTGTTTTTT. Translation: CSARQGLARSNEKLFF.